The present TCR beta chain was sequenced within a study of PD-1 blockade in classical Hodgkin lymphoma. Data came from immunoSEQ multiplex PCR; TCRdb stores just in-frame clones and leaves some out. The sample has roughly 20,000 clones, roughly 89% seen once. The time point denotes: newly diagnosed, previously untreated cHL patient sample. Magnetic depletion of non-target cells from thawed PBMCs yielded purified CD8+ T cells. The sequence derives from a human donor with classical Hodgkin lymphoma. The sample consisted of CD8+ T cells from blood.

CDR3 residues: CASSSAVVTGELFF. CDR3 nucleotides: TGCGCCAGCAGCTCTGCAGTCGTCACCGGGGAGCTGTTTTTT. The chain links TRBV5-1 to TRBJ2-2; no reliable D call. Germline loops: CDR1 SGHRS, CDR2 YFSETQ. This CDR3 spans 14 amino acids. V lost 3 bases and J lost 4, with 10 bases in between.